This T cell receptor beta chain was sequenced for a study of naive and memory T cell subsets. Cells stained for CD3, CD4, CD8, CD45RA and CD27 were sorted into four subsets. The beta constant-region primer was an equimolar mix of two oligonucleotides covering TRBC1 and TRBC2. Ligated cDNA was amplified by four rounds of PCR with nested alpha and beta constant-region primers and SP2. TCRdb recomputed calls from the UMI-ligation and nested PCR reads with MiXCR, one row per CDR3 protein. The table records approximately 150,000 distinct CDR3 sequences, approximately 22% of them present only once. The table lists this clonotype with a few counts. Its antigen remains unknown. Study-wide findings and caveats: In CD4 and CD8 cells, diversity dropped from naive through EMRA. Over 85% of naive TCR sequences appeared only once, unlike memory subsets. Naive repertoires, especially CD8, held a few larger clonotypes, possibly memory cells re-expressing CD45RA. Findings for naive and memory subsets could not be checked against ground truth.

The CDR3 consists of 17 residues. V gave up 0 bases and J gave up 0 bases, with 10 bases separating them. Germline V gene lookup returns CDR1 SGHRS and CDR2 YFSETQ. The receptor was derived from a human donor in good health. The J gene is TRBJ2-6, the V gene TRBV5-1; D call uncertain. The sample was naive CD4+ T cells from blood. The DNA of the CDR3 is TGCGCCAGCAGCTTGGGGGCGCTAAGCTCTGGGGCCAACGTCCTGACTTTC. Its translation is CASSLGALSSGANVLTF.